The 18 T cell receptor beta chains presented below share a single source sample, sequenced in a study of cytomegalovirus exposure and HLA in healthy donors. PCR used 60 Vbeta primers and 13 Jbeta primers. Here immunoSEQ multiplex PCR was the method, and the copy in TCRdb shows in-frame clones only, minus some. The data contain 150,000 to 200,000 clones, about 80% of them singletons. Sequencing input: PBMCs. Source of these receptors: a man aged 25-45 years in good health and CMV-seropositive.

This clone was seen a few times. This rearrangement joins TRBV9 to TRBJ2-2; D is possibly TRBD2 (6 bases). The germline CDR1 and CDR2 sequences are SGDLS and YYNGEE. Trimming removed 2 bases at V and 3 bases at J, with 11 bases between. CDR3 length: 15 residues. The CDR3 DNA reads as TGTGCCAGCAGCGTTAGGACTACCGACACCGGGGAGCTGTTTTTT. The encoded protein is CASSVRTTDTGELFF.

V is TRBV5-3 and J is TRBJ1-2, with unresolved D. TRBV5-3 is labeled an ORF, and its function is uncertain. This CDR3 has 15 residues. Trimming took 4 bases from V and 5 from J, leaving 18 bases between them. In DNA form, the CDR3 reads TGTGCCAGAAGCCCCTACTCGACACTGAGTTATGGCTACACCTTC. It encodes CARSPYSTLSYGYTF.

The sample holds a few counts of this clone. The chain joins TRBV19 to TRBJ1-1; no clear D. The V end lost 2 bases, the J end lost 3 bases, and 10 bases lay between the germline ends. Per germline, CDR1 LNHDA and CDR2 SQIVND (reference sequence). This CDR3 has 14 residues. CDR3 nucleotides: TGTGCCAGTAGTATACCCGGGGAGGACACTGAAGCTTTCTTT. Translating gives CASSIPGEDTEAFF.

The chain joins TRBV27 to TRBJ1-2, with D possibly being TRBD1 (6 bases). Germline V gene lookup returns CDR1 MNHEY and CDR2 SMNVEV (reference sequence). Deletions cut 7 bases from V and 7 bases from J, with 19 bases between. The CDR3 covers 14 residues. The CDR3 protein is CASKGGGGAGGYTF. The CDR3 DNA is TGTGCCAGCAAGGGGGGGGGAGGGGCTGGTGGCTACACCTTC.

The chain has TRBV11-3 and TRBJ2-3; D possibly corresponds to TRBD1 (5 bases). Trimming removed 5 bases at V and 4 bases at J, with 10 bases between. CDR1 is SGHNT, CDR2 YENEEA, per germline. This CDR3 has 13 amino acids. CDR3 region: CASSRTTSDTQYF. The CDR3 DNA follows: TGTGCCAGCAGCAGGACAACCTCAGATACGCAGTATTTT.

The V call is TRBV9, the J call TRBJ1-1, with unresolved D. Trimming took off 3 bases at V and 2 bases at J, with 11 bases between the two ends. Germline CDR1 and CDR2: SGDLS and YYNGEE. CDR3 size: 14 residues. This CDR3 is CASSGTGGNTEAFF. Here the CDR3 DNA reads TGTGCCAGCAGCGGGACTGGAGGAAACACTGAAGCTTTCTTT.

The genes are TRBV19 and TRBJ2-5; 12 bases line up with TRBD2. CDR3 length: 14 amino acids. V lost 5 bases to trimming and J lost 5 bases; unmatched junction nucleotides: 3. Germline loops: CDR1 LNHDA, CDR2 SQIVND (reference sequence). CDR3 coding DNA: TGTGCCAGTAGTCGGACTAGCGGGAAGGAGACCCAGTACTTC. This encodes CASSRTSGKETQYF.

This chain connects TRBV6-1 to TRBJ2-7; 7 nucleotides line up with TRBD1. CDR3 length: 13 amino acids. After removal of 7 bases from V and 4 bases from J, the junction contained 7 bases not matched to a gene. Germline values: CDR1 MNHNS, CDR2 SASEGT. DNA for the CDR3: TGTGCCAGCACCCCCCCGGGACAGTACGAGCAGTACTTC. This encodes CASTPPGQYEQYF.

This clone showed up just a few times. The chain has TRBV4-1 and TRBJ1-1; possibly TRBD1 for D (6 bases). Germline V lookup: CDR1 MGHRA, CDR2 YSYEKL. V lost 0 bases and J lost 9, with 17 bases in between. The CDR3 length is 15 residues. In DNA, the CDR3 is TGCGCCAGCAGCCAAGATCGAGGGGGGGTGAGTCAAGCTTTCTTT. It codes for CASSQDRGGVSQAFF.

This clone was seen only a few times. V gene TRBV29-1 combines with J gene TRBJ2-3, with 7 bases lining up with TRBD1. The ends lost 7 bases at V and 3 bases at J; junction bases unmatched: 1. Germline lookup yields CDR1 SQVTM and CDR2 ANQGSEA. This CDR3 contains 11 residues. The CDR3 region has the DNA TGCAGCGGGGGACAGACAGATACGCAGTATTTT. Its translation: CSGGQTDTQYF.

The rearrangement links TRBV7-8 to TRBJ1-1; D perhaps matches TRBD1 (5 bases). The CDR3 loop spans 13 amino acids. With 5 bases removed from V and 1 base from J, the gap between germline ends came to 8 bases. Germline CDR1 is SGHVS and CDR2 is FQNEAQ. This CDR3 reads CASSLDTNTEAFF. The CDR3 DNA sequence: TGTGCCAGCAGCCTGGACACGAACACTGAAGCTTTCTTT. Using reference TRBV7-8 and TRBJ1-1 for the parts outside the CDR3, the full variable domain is GAGVSQSPRYKVAKRGQDVALRCDPISGHVSLFWYQQALGQGPEFLTYFQNEAQLDKSGLPSDRFFAERPEGSVSTLKIQRTQQEDSAVYLCASSLDTNTEAFFGQGTRLTVV.

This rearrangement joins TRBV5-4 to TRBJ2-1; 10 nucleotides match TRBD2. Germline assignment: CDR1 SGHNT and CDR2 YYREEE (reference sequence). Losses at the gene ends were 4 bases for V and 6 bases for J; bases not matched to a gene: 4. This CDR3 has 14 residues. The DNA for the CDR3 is TGTGCCAGCAGCCCTGGACTAGCGGCCAATGAGCAGTTCTTC. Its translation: CASSPGLAANEQFF.

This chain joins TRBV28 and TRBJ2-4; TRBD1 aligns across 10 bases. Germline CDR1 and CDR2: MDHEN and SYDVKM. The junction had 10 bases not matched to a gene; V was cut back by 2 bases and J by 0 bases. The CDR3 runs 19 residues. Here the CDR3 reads CASSLGGTGVTLAKNIQYF. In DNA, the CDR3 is TGTGCCAGCAGTTTAGGAGGGACAGGGGTAACTTTAGCCAAAAACATTCAGTACTTC.

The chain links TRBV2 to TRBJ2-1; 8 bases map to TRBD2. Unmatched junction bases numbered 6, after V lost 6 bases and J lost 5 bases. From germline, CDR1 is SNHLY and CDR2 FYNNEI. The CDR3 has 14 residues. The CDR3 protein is CASRAGLVDNEQFF. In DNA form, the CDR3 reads TGTGCCAGCAGGGCGGGACTAGTTGACAATGAGCAGTTCTTC.

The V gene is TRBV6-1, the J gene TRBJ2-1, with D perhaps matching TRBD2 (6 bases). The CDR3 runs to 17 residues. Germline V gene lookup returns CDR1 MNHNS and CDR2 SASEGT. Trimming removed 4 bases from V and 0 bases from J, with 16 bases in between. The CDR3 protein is CASSALAAELSYNEQFF. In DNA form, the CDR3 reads TGTGCCAGCAGTGCATTAGCGGCTGAACTCTCCTACAATGAGCAGTTCTTC.

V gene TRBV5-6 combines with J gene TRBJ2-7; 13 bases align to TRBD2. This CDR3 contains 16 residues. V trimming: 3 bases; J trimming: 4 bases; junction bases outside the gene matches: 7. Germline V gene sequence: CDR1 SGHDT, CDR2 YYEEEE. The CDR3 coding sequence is TGTGCCAGCAGCTACTCACTAGCGGGAGGGCAATACGAGCAGTACTTC. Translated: CASSYSLAGGQYEQYF.

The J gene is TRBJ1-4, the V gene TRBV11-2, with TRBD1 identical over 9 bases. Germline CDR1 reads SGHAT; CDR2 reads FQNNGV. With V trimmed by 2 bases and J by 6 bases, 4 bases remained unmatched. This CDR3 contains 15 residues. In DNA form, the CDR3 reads TGTGCCAGCAGCTTATTGGGACAGGGTGATGAAAAACTGTTTTTT. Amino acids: CASSLLGQGDEKLFF.

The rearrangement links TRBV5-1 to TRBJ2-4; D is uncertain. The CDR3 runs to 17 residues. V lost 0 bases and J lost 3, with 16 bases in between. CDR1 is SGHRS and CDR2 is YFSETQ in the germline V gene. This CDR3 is CASSLASPGVGKNIQYF. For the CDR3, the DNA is TGCGCCAGCAGCTTGGCGAGTCCGGGTGTAGGCAAAAACATTCAGTACTTC. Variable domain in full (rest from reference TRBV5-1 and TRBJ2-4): KAGVTQTPRYLIKTRGQQVTLSCSPISGHRSVSWYQQTPGQGLQFLFEYFSETQRNKGNFPGRFSGRQFSNSRSEMNVSTLELGDSALYLCASSLASPGVGKNIQYFGAGTRLSVL.